One sample yielded the 17 T cell receptor beta chains listed below, sequenced in a study of monozygotic twins with cystic fibrosis. Produced via immunoSEQ multiplex PCR; TCRdb's table is partial and in-frame only. The data contain 36,000 or so clones, 90% to 95% of them singletons. Sequencing was carried out using blood. The origin of the receptors is a boy aged 2-15 years with cystic fibrosis.

V and J are TRBV27 and TRBJ2-3, with a weak D call TRBD2 (5 bases). V lost 1 base and J 0 bases, leaving 8 bases between the germline ends. The CDR3 extends over 15 amino acids. Germline CDR1 MNHEY, CDR2 SMNVEV (reference sequence). The CDR3 loop is CASSLYLASTDTQYF. In DNA, the CDR3 is TGTGCCAGCAGTTTATATCTAGCTAGCACAGATACGCAGTATTTT.

The J gene is TRBJ2-5, the V gene TRBV15; weak D call: TRBD2 (6 bases). From germline, CDR1 is LNHNV and CDR2 YYDKDF (reference sequence). Trimming pared 0 bases from V and 5 bases from J, leaving 19 bases between. This CDR3 spans 17 amino acids. The CDR3 bases are TGTGCCACCAGCAGAGATAGTGGACTATTAAGGGCGGAGACCCAGTACTTC. This gives the protein CATSRDSGLLRAETQYF. The full variable domain, completed using reference TRBV15 and TRBJ2-5, is DAMVIQNPRYQVTQFGKPVTLSCSQTLNHNVMYWYQQKSSQAPKLLFHYYDKDFNNEADTPDNFQSRRPNTSFCFLDIRSPGLGDTAMYLCATSRDSGLLRAETQYFGPGTRLLVL.

The genes are TRBV5-4 and TRBJ2-1, with 7 positions matching TRBD2. Germline CDR1 is SGHNT and CDR2 is YYREEE (reference sequence). J lost 6 bases, V lost 4 bases, and 10 bases had no gene match. CDR3 length equals 15 residues. This CDR3 reads CASSPRWGEGNEQFF. CDR3 in DNA: TGTGCCAGCAGCCCAAGGTGGGGGGAGGGCAATGAGCAGTTCTTC. Supplemented by reference TRBV5-4 and TRBJ2-1, the full variable domain reads ETGVTQSPTHLIKTRGQQVTLRCSSQSGHNTVSWYQQALGQGPQFIFQYYREEENGRGNFPPRFSGLQFPNYSSELNVNALELDDSALYLCASSPRWGEGNEQFFGPGTRLTVL.

The chain couples TRBV5-1 to TRBJ1-1, with D perhaps TRBD1 (6 bases). The CDR3 is made up of 18 amino acids. CDR1 SGHRS and CDR2 YFSETQ come from the germline V gene. The ends were cut back, 0 bases at V and 1 base at J, with 19 bases in the middle. The CDR3: CASSLDHNPTGSNTEAFF. CDR3 DNA sequence: TGCGCCAGCAGCTTGGACCACAACCCGACAGGATCGAACACTGAAGCTTTCTTT.

There are a few counts of this clone. The rearrangement links TRBV15 to TRBJ2-5; D possibly corresponds to TRBD1 (5 bases). The V end lost 4 bases, the J end lost 5 bases, and 14 bases lay between the germline ends. Looked up from germline, CDR1 is LNHNV and CDR2 is YYDKDF (reference sequence). The CDR3 consists of 14 residues. CDR3 in DNA: TGTGCCACCAGCATACGACTCGCAGGGGAGACCCAGTACTTC. Its protein product is CATSIRLAGETQYF.

The V gene is TRBV10-1, the J gene TRBJ1-6; D remains ambiguous. This CDR3 region has 14 residues. CDR1 and CDR2 (germline): WNHNN, SYGVQD (reference sequence). V lost 4 bases and J 8 bases, leaving 12 bases between the germline ends. CDR3: CASSGDNPDSPLHF. CDR3 nucleotide sequence: TGCGCCAGCAGTGGTGACAACCCTGATTCACCCCTCCACTTT.

The CDR3 DNA reads TGTGCCAGTAGTCCCTTCGATACACCTTCCTACGAGCAGTACTTC. It encodes CASSPFDTPSYEQYF. The chain couples TRBV19 to TRBJ2-7, with unresolved D. The CDR3 is 15 residues long. Trimming removed 5 bases at V and 1 base at J, with 15 bases between. CDR1 is LNHDA, CDR2 SQIVND, per germline (reference sequence).

The chain employs TRBV9 and TRBJ2-2; D unclear. The germline V and J ends were trimmed by 4 bases and 3 bases, with 7 bases remaining between them. This CDR3 comprises 13 residues. The germline CDR1 and CDR2 sequences are SGDLS and YYNGEE. CDR3 nucleotide sequence: TGTGCCAGCAGCACCCGATACACCGGGGAGCTGTTTTTT. Amino acid sequence: CASSTRYTGELFF. The full variable domain, in which reference TRBV9 and TRBJ2-2 provide the parts outside the CDR3, is DSGVTQTPKHLITATGQRVTLRCSPRSGDLSVYWYQQSLDQGLQFLIQYYNGEERAKGNILERFSAQQFPDLHSELNLSSLELGDSALYFCASSTRYTGELFFGEGSRLTVL.

This clone was seen once. CDR3 protein: CASSLWRGEKLFF. CDR3 DNA sequence: TGTGCCAGCAGCTTGTGGAGGGGTGAAAAACTGTTTTTT. This chain links TRBV5-6 with TRBJ1-4; possibly TRBD1 for D (5 bases). There are 13 residues in the CDR3. With 1 base removed from V and 7 bases from J, the gap between germline ends came to 8 bases. Germline lookup yields CDR1 SGHDT and CDR2 YYEEEE.

This sequence joins TRBV9 and TRBJ2-5; D is unclear. Germline V gene sequence: CDR1 SGDLS, CDR2 YYNGEE. The CDR3 runs to 13 residues. V dropped 4 bases and J dropped 0 bases, with 7 bases sitting between them. Written as DNA, the CDR3 is TGTGCCAGCAGCAGGGCGTACCAAGAGACCCAGTACTTC. This translates into CASSRAYQETQYF.

The J gene is TRBJ2-7, the V gene TRBV2; no firm D call. The germline V gene has CDR1 SNHLY and CDR2 FYNNEI. V was pared by 4 bases and J by 12 bases, with 10 bases between. The length of the CDR3 is 10 residues. The CDR3 nucleotides read TGTGCCAGCAGTGGCGAAATCCCGTACTTC. Residues: CASSGEIPYF.

This chain connects TRBV4-1 to TRBJ1-2; no clear D gene. This CDR3 is built from 15 residues. Trimming removed 3 bases from V and 1 base from J, with 12 bases in between. Germline-derived CDR1 and CDR2 are MGHRA and YSYEKL. The CDR3 loop reads CASSHPLVRNYGYTF. The CDR3, as DNA: TGCGCCAGCAGCCATCCCTTGGTACGTAACTATGGCTACACCTTC.

V is TRBV29-1 and J is TRBJ2-7, with D unclear. This CDR3 is built from 15 residues. The germline V and J ends were trimmed by 0 bases and 3 bases, with 15 bases remaining between them. Germline V gives CDR1 SQVTM, CDR2 ANQGSEA. The CDR3 reads CSVEESMGGYYEQYF. In DNA form, the CDR3 reads TGCAGCGTTGAAGAAAGCATGGGCGGCTACTACGAGCAGTACTTC.

The chain has TRBV7-3 and TRBJ2-1; 11 nucleotides match TRBD2. CDR1 is SGHTA and CDR2 is FQGTGA in the germline V gene. Trimming took 6 bases from V and 1 from J; bases not matched to a gene: 2. This CDR3 contains 15 residues. The CDR3 DNA is TGTGCCAGCAGTCCTAGCGGGGGGTCCTACAATGAGCAGTTCTTC. This encodes CASSPSGGSYNEQFF.

V gene TRBV7-8 combines with J gene TRBJ2-5, with a weak D call TRBD2 (7 bases). With the DNA end fitting TRBJ2-7 better, the J assignment may be wrong. In germline, CDR1 is SGHVS, CDR2 FQNEAQ. CDR3 length: 14 residues. The CDR3 is CASSLGEGGYEQYF. The CDR3 DNA sequence: TGTGCCAGCAGCTTAGGGGAGGGGGGCTACGAGCAGTACTTC.

The chain links TRBV7-2 to TRBJ2-5; D is uncertain. The CDR3 runs 15 residues. From germline, CDR1 is SGHTA and CDR2 FQGNSA. V lost 0 bases, J lost 6 bases, and 14 bases lay in between. This chain's CDR3 is CASSLAGSLAQTQYF. The CDR3 bases are TGTGCCAGCAGCTTAGCGGGATCCCTCGCCCAGACCCAGTACTTC.

This chain joins TRBV27 and TRBJ2-1; D might be TRBD2 (7 bases). V was cut by 9 bases and J by 10 bases, with 13 bases left in between. CDR1 is MNHEY, CDR2 SMNVEV, per germline (reference sequence). The CDR3 length is 11 residues. CDR3 DNA sequence: TGTGCCAGTTTTGGGGGGGGCGAGCAGTTCTTC. Protein sequence: CASFGGGEQFF.